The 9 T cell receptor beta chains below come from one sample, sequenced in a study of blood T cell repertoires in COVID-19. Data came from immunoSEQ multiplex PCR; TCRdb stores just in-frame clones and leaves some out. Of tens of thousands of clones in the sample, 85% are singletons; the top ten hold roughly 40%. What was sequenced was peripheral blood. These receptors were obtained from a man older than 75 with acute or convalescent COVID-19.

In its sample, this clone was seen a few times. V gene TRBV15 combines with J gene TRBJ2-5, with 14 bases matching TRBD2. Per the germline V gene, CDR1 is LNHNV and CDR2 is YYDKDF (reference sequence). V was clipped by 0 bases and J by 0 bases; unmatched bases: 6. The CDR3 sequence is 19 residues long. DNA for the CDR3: TGTGCCACCAGCAGAGATAGAGGACTAGCGGGAGGATACCAAGAGACCCAGTACTTC. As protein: CATSRDRGLAGGYQETQYF.

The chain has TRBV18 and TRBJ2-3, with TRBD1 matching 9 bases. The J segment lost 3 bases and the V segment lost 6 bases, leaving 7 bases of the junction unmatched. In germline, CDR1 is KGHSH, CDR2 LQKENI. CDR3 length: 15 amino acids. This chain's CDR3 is CASSLGQGITDTQYF. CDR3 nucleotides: TGTGCCAGCTCGCTCGGACAGGGGATAACAGATACGCAGTATTTT.

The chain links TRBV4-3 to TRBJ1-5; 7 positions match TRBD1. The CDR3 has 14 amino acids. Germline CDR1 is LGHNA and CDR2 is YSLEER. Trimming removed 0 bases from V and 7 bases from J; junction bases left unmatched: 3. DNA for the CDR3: TGCGCCAGCAGCCAAGATTGGGACAGCCAGCCCCAGCATTTT. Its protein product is CASSQDWDSQPQHF.

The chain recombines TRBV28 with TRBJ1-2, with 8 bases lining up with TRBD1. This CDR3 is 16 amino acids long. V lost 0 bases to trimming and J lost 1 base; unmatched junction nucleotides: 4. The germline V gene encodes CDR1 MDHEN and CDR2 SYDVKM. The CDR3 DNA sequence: TGTGCCAGCAGTTTATGGGCAGGGGGCGTTAACTATGGCTACACCTTC. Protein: CASSLWAGGVNYGYTF.

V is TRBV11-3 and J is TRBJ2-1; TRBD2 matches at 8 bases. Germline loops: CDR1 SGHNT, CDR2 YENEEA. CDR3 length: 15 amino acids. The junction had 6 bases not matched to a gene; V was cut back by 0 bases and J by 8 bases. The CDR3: CASSLDPGLGYEQFF. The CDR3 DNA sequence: TGTGCCAGCAGCTTAGATCCGGGACTAGGCTATGAGCAGTTCTTC.

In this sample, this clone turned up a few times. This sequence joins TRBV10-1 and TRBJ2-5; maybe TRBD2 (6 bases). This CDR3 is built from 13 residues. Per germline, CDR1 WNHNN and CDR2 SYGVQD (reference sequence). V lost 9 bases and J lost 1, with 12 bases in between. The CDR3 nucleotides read TGCGCCAGAACAAGGGACTTCCAAGAGACCCAGTACTTC. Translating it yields CARTRDFQETQYF.

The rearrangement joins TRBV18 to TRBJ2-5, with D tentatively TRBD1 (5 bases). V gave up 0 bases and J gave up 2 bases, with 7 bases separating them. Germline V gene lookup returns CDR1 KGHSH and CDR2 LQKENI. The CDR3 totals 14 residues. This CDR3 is CASSPPPGQETQYF. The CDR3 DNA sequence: TGTGCCAGCTCACCACCCCCAGGGCAAGAGACCCAGTACTTC.

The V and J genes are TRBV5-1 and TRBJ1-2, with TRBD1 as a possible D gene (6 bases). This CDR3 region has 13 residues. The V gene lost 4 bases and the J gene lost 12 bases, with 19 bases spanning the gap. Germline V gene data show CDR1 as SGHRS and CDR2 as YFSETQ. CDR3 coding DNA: TGCGCCAGCAGCGTTGGGGCACAGGACAGTCACACCTTC. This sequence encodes CASSVGAQDSHTF.

The CDR3: CASSRTRRDEQYF. The CDR3 DNA is TGTGCCAGCAGCAGGACTAGAAGGGACGAGCAGTACTTC. The rearrangement uses TRBV28 and TRBJ2-7, with 7 bases matching TRBD2. Germline lookup yields CDR1 MDHEN and CDR2 SYDVKM. The CDR3 covers 13 residues. The J segment lost 5 bases and the V segment lost 6 bases, leaving 7 bases of the junction unmatched.